The clone carrying this TCR beta chain appeared a few times. As yet, its antigen is unknown. This sample is part of a study of vaccination and CD4 T cells after COVID-19. At the Johns Hopkins FTIC core, DNA taken from cultured CD4+ T cells was sequenced by way of the Oncomine TCR Beta short-read assay. TCRdb used MiXCR to reprocess the PCR reads, holding one entry per CDR3 protein. The data hold over 13,000 distinct CDR3 sequences, with roughly 26% observed a single time. Treatment specified: approximately nine-day PBMC culture with coronavirus spike peptide pools or control peptides (ViraFEST assay). This TCR was sampled from a human donor who had recovered from COVID-19. The material was CD4+ T cells from blood, cultured in vitro, obtained after SARS-CoV-2 vaccination.

The CDR3 sequence: CASTSLWDGPYEQYF. CDR3 DNA sequence: TGTGCCAGCACCTCCCTTTGGGACGGACCCTACGAGCAGTACTTC. This chain joins TRBV28 and TRBJ2-7; either TRBD1 or TRBD2 may fit D (5 bases each). Germline assignment: CDR1 MDHEN and CDR2 SYDVKM. This CDR3 has 15 amino acids. V lost 7 bases to trimming and J lost 2 bases, with 18 bases between them.